The present entry profiles one TCR beta chain with its context. Its target is not known. This sample was included in a study of T cell responses to AZD1222 COVID-19 vaccine. General study results and limits: Baseline serology detected seropositivity in only a handful of AZD1222 recipients. Targets within unmutated variant regions were reportedly found for nearly half of spike-specific TCRs. Spike-specific TCR breadth and depth rose after two AZD1222 doses.

Only in-frame clones appear in the TCRdb table, and some are missing; sequencing was by immunoSEQ multiplex PCR. The sample lists 180,000 or so clones, approximately 93% occurring once. The length of the CDR3 is 18 residues. Germline V gene lookup returns CDR1 LGHNA and CDR2 YNFKEQ. The V and J ends lost 0 bases and 6 bases respectively, with 21 bases between them. This sequence was found in an adult who received the AZD1222 COVID-19 vaccine. This sequence joins TRBV4-2 and TRBJ1-5; D ambiguous. The sample in question was peripheral blood, obtained 28 days after the second AZD1222 dose. The CDR3 is CASSQERADRGRAQPQHF. In DNA, the CDR3 is TGTGCCAGCAGCCAAGAGCGGGCCGACCGCGGGAGGGCTCAGCCCCAGCATTTT.